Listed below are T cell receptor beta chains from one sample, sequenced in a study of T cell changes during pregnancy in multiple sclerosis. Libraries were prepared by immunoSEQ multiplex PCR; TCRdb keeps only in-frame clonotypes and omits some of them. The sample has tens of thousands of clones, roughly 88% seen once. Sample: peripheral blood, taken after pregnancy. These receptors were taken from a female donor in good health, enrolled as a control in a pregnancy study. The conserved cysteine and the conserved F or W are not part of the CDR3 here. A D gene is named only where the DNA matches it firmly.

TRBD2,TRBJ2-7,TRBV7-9,ASSSGGLADNSYEQY
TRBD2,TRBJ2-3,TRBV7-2,ASSSQGLGGTDTQY
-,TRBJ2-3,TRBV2,ASSVGGRGLDTQY
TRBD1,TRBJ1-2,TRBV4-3,ASSQEAGTGYGYT
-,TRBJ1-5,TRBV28,ASSKGGSNQPQH
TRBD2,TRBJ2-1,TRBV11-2,ASSSLRLTSGGGEQF
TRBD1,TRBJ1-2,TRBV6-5,ASRTGFYGYT
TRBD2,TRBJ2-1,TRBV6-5,ASSQIRGRTNEQF
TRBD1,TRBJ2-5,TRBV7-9,ASSLDRGETQY
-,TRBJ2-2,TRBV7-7,ASSSQGPAGELF
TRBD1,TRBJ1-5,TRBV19,ASRSLGQGYQPQH
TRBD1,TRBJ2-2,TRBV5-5,ASSSLQGAVAGELF
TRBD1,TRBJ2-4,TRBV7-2,ASSRGRENIQY
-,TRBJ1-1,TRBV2,ASSEGWRQNTEAF
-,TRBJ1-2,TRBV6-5,ASSYKGAYGYT
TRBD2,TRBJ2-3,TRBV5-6,ASSLEGLAQRSRADTQY
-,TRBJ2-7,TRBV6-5,ARQMTVSSYEQY
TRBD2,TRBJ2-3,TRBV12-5,ASVKTSGRDTQY
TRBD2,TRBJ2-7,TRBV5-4,ASSLPSGSREQY
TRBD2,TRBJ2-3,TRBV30,ACTTSGADTQY
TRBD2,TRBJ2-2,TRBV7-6,ASSSTSGWAGELF
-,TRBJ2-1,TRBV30,AWGSPSISYNEQF
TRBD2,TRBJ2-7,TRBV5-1,ASSLGGRAPDEQY
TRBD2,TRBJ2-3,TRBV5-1,ASDPVRAGGRDTQY
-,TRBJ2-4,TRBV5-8,ASSRGHSAKNIQY
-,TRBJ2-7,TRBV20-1,SARDNEQY
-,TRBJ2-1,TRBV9,ASSVGTGGPYNEQF
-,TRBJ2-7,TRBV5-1,ASSSVDSSASYEQY
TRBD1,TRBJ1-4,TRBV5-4,ASSSGTGDEKLF
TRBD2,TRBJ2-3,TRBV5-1,ASSSGLAGSLSSTDTQY
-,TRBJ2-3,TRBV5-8,ASSPGLGTDTQY
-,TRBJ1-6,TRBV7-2,ASSLGAYNSPLH
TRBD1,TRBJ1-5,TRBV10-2,ASSRAGTGGQPQH
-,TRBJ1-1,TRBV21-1,ASSKGAGENTEAF
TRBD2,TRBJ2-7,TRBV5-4,ASSLGGGASYEQY
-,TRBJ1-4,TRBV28,ASSFGATNEKLF
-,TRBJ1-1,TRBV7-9,ASSYPGLGTEAF
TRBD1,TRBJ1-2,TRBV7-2,ASSVVGQGGADYGYT
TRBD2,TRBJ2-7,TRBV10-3,AISGGGTSSYEQY
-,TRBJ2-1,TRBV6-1,ASRRFGDNEQF
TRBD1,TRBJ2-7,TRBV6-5,ASSYSETGVEQY
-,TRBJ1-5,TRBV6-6,ASTRQVPQPQH
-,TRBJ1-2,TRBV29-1,SVDSRLYGYT
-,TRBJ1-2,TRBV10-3,AIKLEGAGGYT
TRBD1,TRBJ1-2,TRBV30,AWRVGDRESHGYT
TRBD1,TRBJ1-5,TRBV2,ASSEAVSGQGHQPQH
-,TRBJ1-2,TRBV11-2,ASSDPQVYT
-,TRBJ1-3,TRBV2,ASSERFGAASSGNTIY
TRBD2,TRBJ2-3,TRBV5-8,ASSLFGGTTADTQY
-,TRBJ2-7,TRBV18,ASSPVGQVEQY
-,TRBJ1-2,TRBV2,ASRERAGYT
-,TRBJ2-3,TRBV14,ASSPGGGDTQY